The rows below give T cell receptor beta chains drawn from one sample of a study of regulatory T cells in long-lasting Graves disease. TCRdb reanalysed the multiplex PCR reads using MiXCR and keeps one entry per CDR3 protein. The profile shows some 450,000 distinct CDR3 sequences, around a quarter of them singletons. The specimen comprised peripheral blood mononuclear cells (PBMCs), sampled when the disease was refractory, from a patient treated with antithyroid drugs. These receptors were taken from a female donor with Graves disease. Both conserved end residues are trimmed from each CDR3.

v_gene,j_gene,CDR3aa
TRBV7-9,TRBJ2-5,ASSRTGDVETQY
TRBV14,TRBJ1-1,ASSSRTGRTTEAF
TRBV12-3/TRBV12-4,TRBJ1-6,ASSFRASPLH
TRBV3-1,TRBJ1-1,ASSQAASQEAF
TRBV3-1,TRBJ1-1,ASSQEEDNPKNTEAF
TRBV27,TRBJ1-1,ASSPDRDPYAEAF
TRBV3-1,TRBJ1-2,ASTQAGRTYGYT
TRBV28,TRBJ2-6,ASSLGTGGFSSGANVLT
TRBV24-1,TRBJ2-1,ATSVGLAGFAEQF
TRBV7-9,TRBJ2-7,ASSLASNYEQY
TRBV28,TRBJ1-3,ASTIGGRGRGDTIY
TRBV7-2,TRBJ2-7,ASSLVGQGASYEQY
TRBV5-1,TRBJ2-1,ASSLVSGGSGEQF
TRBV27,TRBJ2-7,ASSLNVGPYEQY
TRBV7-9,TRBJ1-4,ASSKDWGKLF
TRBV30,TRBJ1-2,AWRVTGHRGYT